This T cell receptor beta chain was sequenced during a study of blood T cell repertoires in COVID-19. In the study overall: The United States, Italy and Spain supplied acute and convalescent COVID-19 samples.

The method was immunoSEQ multiplex PCR; TCRdb's version includes in-frame clones alone and lacks a portion of them. The sample gives approximately 260,000 clones, about 80% of which show up once; roughly 9.6% is in the top ten. In germline, CDR1 is KGHSH, CDR2 LQKENI. CDR3 size: 14 residues. The V and J ends lost 3 bases and 7 bases, in that order; junction bases with no gene match: 8. This sequence joins TRBV18 and TRBJ1-2; 7 bases fit TRBD1. The source is a woman aged 80 or older with acute or convalescent COVID-19. The sample consisted of peripheral blood. The CDR3 loop reads CASSPTGGGLGYTF. DNA of the CDR3: TGTGCCAGCTCACCTACGGGAGGGGGCCTTGGCTACACCTTC.